What follows are 28 T cell receptor beta chains derived from one specimen sequenced in a study of T-cell reconstitution after alpha-beta-depleted transplantation in children. Unique molecular identifiers tagged the TCRbeta library. Each CDR3 protein is one row after TCRdb ran MiXCR on the PCR reads. The profile shows around 480,000 distinct CDR3 sequences, 32% of them singletons. The specimen was PBMCs from the stem cell graft donor, collected from the stem cell graft. The origin of the receptors is a human donor who donated a stem cell graft to a child with aplastic anemia.

There are many counts of this clonotype. This chain joins TRBV29-1 and TRBJ2-7, with 9 bases matching TRBD1. CDR1 and CDR2 (germline): SQVTM, ANQGSEA. The CDR3 has 14 residues. J gave up 4 bases and V 4 bases, and 8 bases lay outside the gene matches. The CDR3 sequence: CSVVDTGTGYEQYF. The CDR3 DNA is TGCAGCGTTGTCGATACCGGGACAGGGTACGAGCAGTACTTC.

The rearrangement links TRBV7-3 to TRBJ2-1, with 8 bases that match TRBD2. This CDR3 contains 15 residues. V gave up 3 bases and J gave up 3 bases; unmatched junction bases: 4. CDR1 SGHTA and CDR2 FQGTGA come from the germline V gene. The DNA for the CDR3 is TGTGCCAGCAGCTTGGGGACTAGTAACTACAATGAGCAGTTCTTC. The encoded protein is CASSLGTSNYNEQFF.

The chain couples TRBV20-1 to TRBJ2-1, with 8 bases identical to TRBD2. CDR3 length equals 15 residues. Germline CDR1 is DFQATT and CDR2 is SNEGSKA (reference sequence). V shed 6 bases and J 5 bases; nucleotides not matched to a gene: 12. The CDR3 coding sequence is TGCAGTGCGAGGGGGGTTAGCGGGGCTAACAATGAGCAGTTCTTC. Its translation: CSARGVSGANNEQFF.

V gene TRBV5-3 combines with J gene TRBJ2-3, with 9 positions matching TRBD2. TRBV5-3 carries the ORF label, with uncertain function. After removal of 2 bases from V and 5 bases from J, the junction contained 15 bases not matched to a gene. The CDR3 length is 18 residues. The CDR3: CARSFYHLSSGRLDTQYF. The DNA for the CDR3 is TGTGCCAGAAGCTTTTATCATCTTTCAAGCGGGAGGCTAGATACGCAGTATTTT.

This clonotype was counted a few times. The chain links TRBV6-2 or TRBV6-3 to TRBJ2-1; D call uncertain. V was clipped by 0 bases and J by 5 bases, with 5 bases between them. This CDR3 has 13 residues. From germline, CDR1 is MNHEY and CDR2 SVGEGT. The CDR3 region is CASSYSEDNEQFF. As DNA, the CDR3 is TGTGCCAGCAGTTACTCCGAGGACAATGAGCAGTTCTTC.

The chain recombines TRBV30 with TRBJ1-1; TRBD1 matches 7 bases. J lost 6 bases, V lost 3 bases, and 10 bases had no gene match. CDR3 length: 14 amino acids. CDR1 and CDR2 from the germline V gene are GTSNPN and SVGIG (reference sequence). DNA for the CDR3: TGTGCCTGGAGGACGACAGGGAGTAGAGCTGAAGCTTTCTTT. This encodes CAWRTTGSRAEAFF.

This chain connects TRBV5-1 to TRBJ2-5; no clear D gene. CDR1 is SGHRS and CDR2 is YFSETQ in the germline V gene. With 4 bases removed from V and 4 bases from J, the gap between germline ends came to 14 bases. The CDR3 length is 14 residues. The CDR3 region has the DNA TGCGCCAGCAGCCGATCGACGGGCCCAGAGACCCAGTACTTC. This gives the protein CASSRSTGPETQYF.

This clonotype was seen once. The V and J genes are TRBV7-2 and TRBJ2-7, with TRBD2 as a possible D gene (6 bases). The CDR3 is made up of 15 amino acids. Germline lookup yields CDR1 SGHTA and CDR2 FQGNSA. V was trimmed by 6 bases and J by 0 bases, leaving 15 bases between them. The CDR3 DNA is TGTGCCAGCAGTCTTACCGGGGGTAACTCCTACGAGCAGTACTTC. Translation gives CASSLTGGNSYEQYF. The variable domain in full, with the rest retrieved from reference TRBV7-2 and TRBJ2-7, is GAGVSQSPSNKVTEKGKDVELRCDPISGHTALYWYRQSLGQGLEFLIYFQGNSAPDKSGLPSDRFSAERTGGSVSTLTIQRTQQEDSAVYLCASSLTGGNSYEQYFGPGTRLTVT.

The chain joins TRBV5-1 to TRBJ2-7, with TRBD2 matching 8 bases. V lost 4 bases to trimming and J lost 1 base; unmatched junction nucleotides: 7. This CDR3 region has 15 residues. From germline, CDR1 is SGHRS and CDR2 YFSETQ. Here the CDR3 reads CASSDLAGSSYEQYF. The CDR3 DNA reads as TGCGCCAGCAGCGATTTAGCGGGGAGTTCCTACGAGCAGTACTTC.

The chain links TRBV29-1 to TRBJ2-7; tentatively, D is TRBD2 (5 bases). Trimming left V 7 bases short and J 2 bases short, with 12 bases between. This CDR3 has 12 amino acids. Looked up from germline, CDR1 is SQVTM and CDR2 is ANQGSEA. The CDR3 loop is CSGGAEAYEQYF. The CDR3 DNA reads TGCAGCGGGGGAGCGGAGGCCTACGAGCAGTACTTC.

Of note for this clonotype: The junction shows a germline mismatch at one end, possibly a read error. The V call is TRBV29-1, the J call TRBJ2-5, with D possibly matching TRBD2 (7 bases). The CDR3 loop spans 13 amino acids. The germline CDR1 and CDR2 sequences are SQVTM and ANQGSEA. The CDR3 nucleotides read TGCAGCGTTGAGGTCAGGACTAGGGGGACCTCCAGCTTC. It specifies CSVEVRTRGTSSF.

The gene calls are TRBV7-8 and TRBJ2-7; 10 bases fit TRBD2. J lost 5 bases, V lost 5 bases, and 18 bases had no gene match. This CDR3 is built from 18 residues. Germline assignment: CDR1 SGHVS and CDR2 FQNEAQ. CDR3 sequence reads: CASSPKPAGGQFGNEQYF. The CDR3 DNA follows: TGTGCCAGCAGCCCGAAGCCAGCGGGAGGGCAGTTTGGTAACGAGCAGTACTTC.

The CDR3 DNA sequence: TGCGCCAGCAGTGAACAGAGGAACAGCGAGCAGTTCTTC. Amino acids: CASSEQRNSEQFF. This chain connects TRBV10-1 to TRBJ2-1; D not certain. CDR1 WNHNN and CDR2 SYGVQD come from the germline V gene (reference sequence). The CDR3 contains 13 residues. With 3 bases removed from V and 10 bases from J, the gap between germline ends came to 13 bases.

This clonotype has more than one count but fewer than ten. J is TRBJ2-1 and V is TRBV6-2 or TRBV6-3; TRBD2 is a possible D gene (6 bases). Germline V CDR1 and CDR2: MNHEY, SVGEGT. V lost 2 bases, J lost 8 bases, and 19 bases lay in between. The CDR3 consists of 16 residues. In DNA, the CDR3 is TGTGCCAGCAGTTACGGCGGGACTTTTAGAGGTGATGAGCAGTTCTTC. Translation gives CASSYGGTFRGDEQFF.

The chain has TRBV12-3 or TRBV12-4 and TRBJ2-3; 7 nucleotides line up with TRBD2. The CDR3 is 14 amino acids. After removal of 8 bases from V and 1 base from J, the junction contained 6 bases not matched to a gene. This CDR3 reads CASVWAGGTDTQYF. The CDR3 DNA follows: TGTGCCAGCGTCTGGGCGGGGGGCACAGATACGCAGTATTTT.

The rearrangement uses TRBV5-4 and TRBJ2-1, with D perhaps matching TRBD1 (6 bases). Per germline, CDR1 SGHNT and CDR2 YYREEE (reference sequence). Trimming took 1 base from V and 5 from J, leaving 7 bases between them. The length of the CDR3 is 13 residues. The CDR3 is CASSLRTDNEQFF. The CDR3 region has the DNA TGTGCCAGCAGCTTGAGGACAGACAATGAGCAGTTCTTC.

The CDR3, as DNA: TGTGCCATCAGTCCTAGCGACAGCTCCTACGAGCAGTACTTC. Protein product: CAISPSDSSYEQYF. The chain carries TRBV10-3 and TRBJ2-7, with D perhaps matching TRBD2 (6 bases). CDR1 and CDR2 from the germline V gene are ENHRY and SYGVKD. The CDR3 runs 14 residues. Trimming stripped 5 bases from V and 0 bases from J, with 11 bases between.

This chain joins TRBV19 and TRBJ2-7; D possibly corresponds to TRBD1 (6 bases). From germline, CDR1 is LNHDA and CDR2 SQIVND (reference sequence). V dropped 10 bases and J dropped 3 bases, with 16 bases sitting between them. The CDR3 is 13 residues long. This chain's CDR3 is CATRMGASYEQYF. The DNA for the CDR3 is TGTGCCACCAGAATGGGGGCGAGCTACGAGCAGTACTTC.

This clonotype appeared a few times. The CDR3: CASSPVIADTQYF. The CDR3 DNA reads as TGCGCCAGCAGCCCCGTGATCGCAGATACGCAGTATTTT. This chain joins TRBV5-1 and TRBJ2-3; D is undetermined. Germline CDR1 SGHRS, CDR2 YFSETQ. The CDR3 is made up of 13 amino acids. V was pared by 4 bases and J by 4 bases, with 10 bases between.

The V and J genes are TRBV25-1 and TRBJ1-3; D is unresolved. V was trimmed by 3 bases and J by 9 bases, leaving 12 bases between them. The CDR3 is 13 residues long. Germline CDR1 is MGHDK and CDR2 is SYGVNS. This chain's CDR3 is CASSEPRSSTIYF. The CDR3, as DNA: TGTGCCAGCAGTGAGCCACGATCGAGCACCATATATTTT.

This chain uses TRBV10-3 with TRBJ1-1; weak D call: TRBD1 (5 bases). Germline loops: CDR1 ENHRY, CDR2 SYGVKD. This CDR3 region has 14 residues. V dropped 6 bases and J dropped 7 bases, with 18 bases sitting between them. The CDR3 spells CAISRDPSGSEAFF. CDR3 nucleotide sequence: TGTGCCATCAGCAGGGATCCTAGCGGGAGTGAAGCTTTCTTT.

The chain recombines TRBV6-5 with TRBJ2-7; no reliable D call. The length of the CDR3 is 13 residues. CDR1 is MNHEY and CDR2 is SVGAGI in the germline V gene. V lost 2 bases and J 6 bases, leaving 11 bases between the germline ends. CDR3 sequence reads: CASSYRRGGEQYF. CDR3 DNA sequence: TGTGCCAGCAGTTACCGGCGAGGTGGCGAGCAGTACTTC.

This chain joins TRBV7-9 and TRBJ2-7, with TRBD2 matching over 10 bases. From germline, CDR1 is SEHNR and CDR2 FQNEAQ (reference sequence). After removal of 4 bases from V and 3 bases from J, the junction contained 3 bases not matched to a gene. There are 14 residues in the CDR3. CDR3 loop: CASSYGTSVYEQYV. Here the CDR3 DNA reads TGTGCCAGCAGCTACGGGACTAGCGTCTACGAGCAGTACGTC.

This clonotype was seen a few times. This chain links TRBV20-1 with TRBJ2-1, with TRBD2 matching 14 bases. The V gene end was trimmed by 6 bases and the J gene end by 9 bases; junction bases not matched to a gene: 4. Germline CDR1 reads DFQATT; CDR2 reads SNEGSKA (reference sequence). CDR3 length: 13 residues. The CDR3 loop is CSAGGLAGGEQFF. The CDR3 DNA reads as TGCAGTGCCGGAGGACTAGCGGGAGGTGAGCAGTTCTTC.

The chain employs TRBV2 and TRBJ2-7; D unclear. Deletions cut 2 bases from V and 0 bases from J, with 2 bases between. The CDR3 is 12 residues long. Germline V CDR1 and CDR2: SNHLY, FYNNEI. The DNA of the CDR3 is TGTGCCAGCAGTGAACACTCCTACGAGCAGTACGTC. It translates to CASSEHSYEQYV.

This clonotype came up a few times. The chain combines TRBV27 with TRBJ2-2; D gene ambiguous. The CDR3 spans 13 residues. Germline loops: CDR1 MNHEY, CDR2 SMNVEV (reference sequence). The V and J ends lost 6 bases and 4 bases respectively, with 9 bases between them. The CDR3, as DNA: TGTGCCAGCAGCTGGCAAGGCACCGGGGAGCTGTTTTTT. Encoded protein: CASSWQGTGELFF.

This clonotype has just a few counts. The rearrangement joins TRBV25-1 to TRBJ1-1, with D possibly being TRBD1 (5 bases). Germline CDR1 is MGHDK and CDR2 is SYGVNS. V was trimmed by 3 bases and J by 0 bases, leaving 11 bases between them. The CDR3 contains 15 residues. The DNA for the CDR3 is TGTGCCAGCAGTGAGACCGGGACTGTGAACACTGAAGCTTTCTTT. Translated, it gives CASSETGTVNTEAFF.

The chain combines TRBV5-1 with TRBJ2-5; D call uncertain. This CDR3 is 15 amino acids long. Trimming took 1 base from V and 6 from J, leaving 16 bases between them. Germline V gene lookup returns CDR1 SGHRS and CDR2 YFSETQ. For the CDR3, the DNA is TGCGCCAGCAGCTTGCATCAGGACCTGGGGAAGACCCAGTACTTC. Protein product: CASSLHQDLGKTQYF.